This entry features one TCR beta chain sequence. The antigen is unknown. Produced via immunoSEQ multiplex PCR; TCRdb's table is partial and in-frame only. The sample holds 350,000 to 550,000 clones, nearly 90% seen once. This sample was taken from a study of Ad26.COV2.S vaccination and SARS-CoV-2 variants. Study details: Participants got Ad26.COV2.S intramuscularly, once or twice 56 days apart.

The V end was cut by 5 bases, the J end by 1 base, with 11 bases between. The CDR3 is 15 residues long. Germline CDR1 is MGHRA and CDR2 is YSYEKL. Study-level results: Vaccine and placebo recipients had comparable breadth of non-spike TCRs. Vaccine recipients showed a spike-specific TCR breadth that was higher than in placebo recipients.

Treatment: around 19 received Ad26.COV2.S at low or high dose, single or two shots; a few received placebo; per-sample allocation not given. Each sample was drawn 63 days after the first injection (of vaccine or placebo). In the vaccine, an Ad26 vector expressed the SARS-CoV-2 spike of the Wuhan strain. This TCR was sampled from a person between 18 and 60 years old who received the Ad26.COV2.S COVID-19 vaccine or a placebo. The starting material was peripheral blood, obtained in a trial of Ad26.COV2.S vaccine versus placebo. The chain couples TRBV4-1 to TRBJ2-2; D is possibly TRBD2 (5 bases). CDR3 in amino acids: CASSSRTWNTGELFF. In DNA form, the CDR3 reads TGCGCCAGCAGCTCCCGGACTTGGAACACCGGGGAGCTGTTTTTT.